This T cell receptor beta chain is drawn from a study of shared T cell receptors in the human thymus. Germline assignment: CDR1 SNHLY and CDR2 FYNNEI. The CDR3 covers 17 residues. The J segment lost 4 bases and the V segment lost 2 bases, leaving 7 bases of the junction unmatched. Sequenced by immunoSEQ multiplex PCR; TCRdb stores in-frame clones only, minus some. This table holds some 720,000 clones, roughly 90% found once. These data were also reused for a study on human thymus T cells. That report notes: Healthy Finnish infants undergoing corrective surgery for congenital heart defects provided the donor material. Resections removed during corrective heart surgery provided the thymus tissue used. An apparent bias in V and J gene usage was seen in thymic and blood repertoires. Related research examined unrelated individuals and reported that their thymic repertoires overlapped highly.

This receptor was identified in a boy in the first two years of life with a congenital heart defect. V is TRBV2 and J is TRBJ2-7, with TRBD2 matching over 14 bases. The sample was thymocytes. The CDR3 loop reads CASSESRLAGGPYEQYF. The CDR3 nucleotides are TGTGCCAGCAGTGAAAGTCGACTAGCGGGAGGGCCTTACGAGCAGTACTTC. The variable domain in full, with the rest retrieved from reference TRBV2 and TRBJ2-7, is EPEVTQTPSHQVTQMGQEVILRCVPISNHLYFYWYRQILGQKVEFLVSFYNNEISEKSEIFDDQFSVERPDGSNFTLKIRSTKLEDSAMYFCASSESRLAGGPYEQYFGPGTRLTVT.